The rows below give T cell receptor beta chains drawn from one sample of a study of cytotoxic CD8 clonotypes in ibrutinib-treated CLL. Repertoires were generated with immunoSEQ multiplex PCR, while TCRdb's copy carries only in-frame clones and drops some. The repertoire has some 80,000 clones, around 75% of them found once; the top ten carry 4.8%. Here the sequenced sample was PBMCs, taken after 12 months of ibrutinib treatment. The receptor set was obtained from a human donor with chronic lymphocytic leukemia. Each CDR3 is given with its conserved first and last residue. Each record gives: V gene, J gene, clone size, CDR3 length, D gene, CDR3 protein, CDR3 DNA. The D gene is left open where the match is weak. Where a row states a size, it is once, few, many or the class of an expanded clone; other rows omit it.

>TRBV18|TRBJ1-5|once|16|-
CASSRGFQGGDQPQHF
TGTGCCAGCTCACGGGGCTTCCAGGGTGGGGATCAGCCCCAGCATTTT
>TRBV28|TRBJ1-1|-|11|-
CASSAQGRAFF
TGTGCCAGCAGTGCCCAGGGGAGGGCTTTCTTT
>TRBV4-1|TRBJ1-6|many|19|-
CASSQDQFGLGRGNSPLHF
TGCGCCAGCAGCCAAGACCAATTTGGTCTTGGCCGTGGTAATTCACCCCTCCACTTT
>TRBV5-1|TRBJ1-2|-|14|TRBD1
CASSAGTGKGGYTF
TGCGCCAGCAGCGCAGGGACAGGGAAAGGTGGCTACACCTTC
>TRBV2|TRBJ2-5|few|14|-
CASSGGTAQETQYF
TGTGCCAGCAGTGGTGGGACTGCCCAAGAGACCCAGTACTTC
>TRBV11-2|TRBJ2-3|-|14|-
CASSPGLPGDTQYF
TGTGCCAGCAGCCCCGGGTTGCCCGGAGATACGCAGTATTTT
>TRBV12-5|TRBJ2-6|-|17|TRBD1
CASGLVTGAPGANVLTF
TGTGCTAGTGGTTTGGTCACAGGGGCTCCTGGGGCCAACGTCCTGACTTTC
>TRBV29-1|TRBJ2-1|-|13|-
CSVEGWLAGEQFF
TGCAGCGTTGAAGGTTGGCTAGCTGGTGAGCAGTTCTTC
>TRBV5-6|TRBJ1-1|-|14|-
CASRPWSVDTEAFF
TGTGCCAGCCGCCCTTGGTCCGTCGACACTGAAGCTTTCTTT
>TRBV11-2|TRBJ2-2|-|16|-
CASTSLGPGDTGELFF
TGTGCCAGCACCTCACTCGGCCCCGGAGACACCGGGGAGCTGTTTTTT
>TRBV11-2|TRBJ2-3|-|15|-
CASSFSGPPTDTQYF
TGTGCCAGCAGCTTTTCGGGACCTCCAACAGATACGCAGTATTTT
>TRBV5-4|TRBJ2-1|-|15|TRBD2
CASSHGTSGANGQFF
TGTGCCAGCAGCCACGGGACTAGCGGGGCGAATGGGCAGTTCTTC
>TRBV27|TRBJ1-2|-|15|-
CASSKDSGYGDGYTF
TGTGCCAGCAGTAAAGACAGCGGGTATGGGGATGGCTACACCTTC
>TRBV7-6|TRBJ2-7|-|12|-
CASSLRGGEQYF
TGTGCCAGCAGCTTACGAGGGGGCGAGCAGTACTTC
>TRBV29-1|TRBJ1-1|-|13|-
CSVAGRLNTEAFF
TGCAGCGTTGCAGGCAGGCTAAACACTGAAGCTTTCTTT
>TRBV28|TRBJ2-2|-|13|-
CASVAGNTGELFF
TGTGCCAGCGTTGCCGGAAACACCGGGGAGCTGTTTTTT
>TRBV6-1|TRBJ1-2|-|15|-
CASRGGRSPNYGYTF
TGTGCCAGCAGGGGGGGCCGTTCCCCTAACTATGGCTACACCTTC
>TRBV5-1|TRBJ2-3|-|15|TRBD2
CASSPTSGGADTQYF
TGCGCCAGCAGCCCCACTAGCGGGGGGGCAGATACGCAGTATTTT
>TRBV18|TRBJ2-2|-|13|-
CASSPRGTGELFF
TGTGCCAGCTCACCACGGGGCACCGGGGAGCTGTTTTTT
>TRBV4-3|TRBJ2-3|-|15|TRBD2
CASSQTTSGIDTQYF
TGCGCCAGCAGCCAAACGACTAGCGGCATAGATACGCAGTATTTT
>TRBV29-1|TRBJ1-2|-|12|-
CSVDGGGEGYTF
TGCAGCGTTGATGGGGGCGGTGAGGGCTACACCTTC
>TRBV5-4|TRBJ2-1|-|14|-
CASSDWRGVSEQFF
TGTGCCAGCAGCGATTGGAGGGGGGTGTCTGAGCAGTTCTTC
>TRBV9|TRBJ2-7|-|14|-
CASSPRPAAYEQYF
TGTGCCAGCAGCCCGCGCCCTGCCGCCTACGAGCAGTACTTC
>TRBV7-3|TRBJ1-6|-|14|-
CASSLGMVDSPLHF
TGTGCCAGCAGCTTGGGCATGGTGGATTCACCCCTCCACTTT
>TRBV5-4|TRBJ2-7|-|18|TRBD2
CASSGGLAGGPIHYEQYF
TGTGCCAGCAGCGGTGGACTAGCGGGAGGCCCCATTCACTACGAGCAGTACTTC
>TRBV18|TRBJ1-5|-|14|-
CASSQDPSNQPQHF
TGTGCCAGCTCACAGGACCCTAGCAATCAGCCCCAGCATTTT
>TRBV4-1|TRBJ2-3|-|15|-
CASSQGWSDTDTQYF
TGCGCCAGCAGCCAAGGGTGGTCTGACACAGATACGCAGTATTTT
>TRBV11-2|TRBJ2-3|-|15|-
CASSPTGATADTQYF
TGTGCCAGCAGCCCGACAGGCGCCACAGCAGATACGCAGTATTTT
>TRBV18|TRBJ1-1|-|16|-
CASSPSTGGIDTEAFF
TGTGCCAGCTCACCGTCGACAGGCGGTATAGACACTGAAGCTTTCTTT
>TRBV5-1|TRBJ1-4|-|16|TRBD1
CASSRGLDRVIEKLFF
TGCGCCAGCAGCCGCGGGTTGGACAGGGTTATTGAAAAACTGTTTTTT
>TRBV7-8|TRBJ1-4|-|15|-
CASSSDRLSNEKLFF
TGTGCCAGCAGCTCCGACAGGTTGTCTAATGAAAAACTGTTTTTT
>TRBV7-6|TRBJ2-7|-|15|-
CASSLLGQGGYEQYF
TGTGCCAGCAGCTTATTAGGGCAGGGAGGTTACGAGCAGTACTTC
>TRBV5-1|TRBJ2-7|-|12|-
CASSLGGYEQYF
TGCGCCAGCAGCTTGGGGGGATACGAGCAGTACTTC
>TRBV29-1|TRBJ2-7|-|12|-
CSVRAGFYEQYF
TGCAGCGTTAGGGCAGGGTTTTACGAGCAGTACTTC
>TRBV27|TRBJ1-3|-|14|-
CASTGLNSGNTIYF
TGTGCCAGCACGGGACTGAACTCTGGAAACACCATATATTTT
>TRBV18|TRBJ2-5|-|13|-
CASSPAVQETQYF
TGTGCCAGCTCACCAGCCGTCCAAGAGACCCAGTACTTC
>TRBV5-1|TRBJ1-5|-|15|-
CASSLSGLYHQPQHF
TGCGCCAGCAGCTTGAGTGGCCTGTACCATCAGCCCCAGCATTTT
>TRBV4-1|TRBJ1-2|-|15|-
CASSQDRSGRDGYTF
TGCGCCAGCAGCCAAGATCGATCGGGGAGGGATGGCTACACCTTC
>TRBV27|TRBJ2-5|-|17|-
CASSFGPPQLVGGTQYF
TGTGCCAGCAGTTTTGGCCCCCCCCAGCTAGTGGGGGGGACCCAGTACTTC
>TRBV4-2|TRBJ1-4|-|18|-
CASSQAQSPGGDNEKLFF
TGTGCCAGCAGCCAAGCCCAAAGCCCGGGGGGGGATAATGAAAAACTGTTTTTT
>TRBV6-5|TRBJ2-5|once|14|-
CASRVYLGFPTQYF
TGTGCCAGCAGGGTCTACTTGGGGTTTCCCACCCAGTACTTC
>TRBV7-9|TRBJ2-3|-|16|-
CASTKGGGQRTDTQYF
TGTGCCAGCACCAAGGGGGGGGGACAGCGCACAGATACGCAGTATTTT